This paragraph covers one TCR beta chain sequence. The V gene lost 1 base and the J gene lost 3 bases, with 10 bases spanning the gap. Germline-derived CDR1 and CDR2 are SGHRS and YFSETQ. The CDR3 is made up of 14 amino acids. This record comes from a study of blood T cell repertoires in COVID-19. Study-wide context: There were acute and convalescent COVID-19 samples, and they came from the United States, Italy and Spain. The cDNA or gDNA used as material had been derived from T cells, B-cell-depleted T cells, or PBMCs.

As processed by the authors: Estimation of nucleated cell counts relied on the amplification of reference gene primers. Assay: immunoSEQ multiplex PCR; the TCRdb copy retains only in-frame clones and omits some. V and J calls and clone size are copied from that table; D and trimming were computed from the DNA. Among around 200,000 clones listed, about 85% were seen once. The material sequenced was peripheral blood. The clonotype originates from a man younger than 40 with acute or convalescent COVID-19. This chain connects TRBV5-1 to TRBJ1-1; D is uncertain. DNA for the CDR3: TGCGCCAGCAGCTTGCGGAGTGGGTACACTGAAGCTTTCTTT. Amino acids: CASSLRSGYTEAFF.